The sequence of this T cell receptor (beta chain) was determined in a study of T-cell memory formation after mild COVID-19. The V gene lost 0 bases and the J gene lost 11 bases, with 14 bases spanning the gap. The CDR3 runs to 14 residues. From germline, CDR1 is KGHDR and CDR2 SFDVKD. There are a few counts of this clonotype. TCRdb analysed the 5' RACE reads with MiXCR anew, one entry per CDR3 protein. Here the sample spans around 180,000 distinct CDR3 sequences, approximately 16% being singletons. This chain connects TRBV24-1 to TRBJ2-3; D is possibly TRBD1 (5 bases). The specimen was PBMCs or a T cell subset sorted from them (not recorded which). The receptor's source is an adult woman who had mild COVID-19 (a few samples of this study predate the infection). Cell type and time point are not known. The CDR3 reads CATSDLRRTPRQYF. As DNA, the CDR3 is TGTGCCACCAGTGATTTGCGGCGGACACCACGGCAGTATTTT.